This T cell receptor beta chain was obtained from a study of response to subunit inactivated influenza vaccine. The V end was cut by 1 base, the J end by 6 bases, with 11 bases between. CDR1 is SGDLS and CDR2 is YYNGEE in the germline V gene. CDR3 length: 14 residues. This clonotype showed up many times. TCRdb analysed the RT-PCR reads with MiXCR anew, one entry per CDR3 protein. This sample yields roughly 190,000 distinct CDR3 sequences, of which approximately 15% are seen a single time; 26% belongs to the top ten. The sample was CD8+ T cells sorted from PBMCs, taken 4 to 6 days after vaccination. This receptor was taken from a man aged 45 to 65 who received an inactivated influenza vaccine. The chain couples TRBV9 to TRBJ2-1; D uncertain. The DNA of the CDR3 is TGTGCCAGCAGCGTAATGTTTACTGGCAATGAGCAGTTCTTC. Its protein product is CASSVMFTGNEQFF.